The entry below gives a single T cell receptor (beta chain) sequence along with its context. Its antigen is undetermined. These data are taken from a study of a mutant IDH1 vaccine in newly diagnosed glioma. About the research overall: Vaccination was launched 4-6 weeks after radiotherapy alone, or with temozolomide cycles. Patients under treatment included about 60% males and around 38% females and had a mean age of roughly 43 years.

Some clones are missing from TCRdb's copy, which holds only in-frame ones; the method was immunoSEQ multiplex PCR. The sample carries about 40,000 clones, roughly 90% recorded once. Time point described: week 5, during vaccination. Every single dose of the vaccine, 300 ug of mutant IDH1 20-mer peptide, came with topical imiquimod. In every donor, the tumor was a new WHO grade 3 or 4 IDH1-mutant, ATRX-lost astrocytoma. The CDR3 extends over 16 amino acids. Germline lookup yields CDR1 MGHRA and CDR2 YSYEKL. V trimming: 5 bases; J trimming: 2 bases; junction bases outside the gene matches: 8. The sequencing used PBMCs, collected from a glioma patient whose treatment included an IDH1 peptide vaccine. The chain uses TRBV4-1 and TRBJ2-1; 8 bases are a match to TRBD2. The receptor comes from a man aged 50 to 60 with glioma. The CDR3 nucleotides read TGCGCCAGCAGCAACAGTCGGCGGGGGGCCTACAATGAGCAGTTCTTC. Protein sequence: CASSNSRRGAYNEQFF.